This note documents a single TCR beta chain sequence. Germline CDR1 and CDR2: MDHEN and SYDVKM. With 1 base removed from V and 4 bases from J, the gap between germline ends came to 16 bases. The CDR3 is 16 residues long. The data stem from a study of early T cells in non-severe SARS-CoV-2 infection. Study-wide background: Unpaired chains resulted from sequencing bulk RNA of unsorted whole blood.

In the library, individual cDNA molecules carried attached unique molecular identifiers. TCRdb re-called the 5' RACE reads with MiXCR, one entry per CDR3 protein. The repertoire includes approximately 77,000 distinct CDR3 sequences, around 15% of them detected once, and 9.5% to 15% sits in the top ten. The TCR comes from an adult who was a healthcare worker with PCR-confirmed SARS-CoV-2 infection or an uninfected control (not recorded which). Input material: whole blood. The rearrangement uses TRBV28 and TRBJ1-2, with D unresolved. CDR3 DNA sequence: TGTGCCAGCAGTTTATCGTCAGGAACCGTGTTCTATGGCTACACCTTC. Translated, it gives CASSLSSGTVFYGYTF.